This entry concerns a single TCR beta chain. This clonotype was seen many times. This receptor's antigen is unknown. Qualities for individual bases were not recorded, and no much larger clone is one base off. The sample belongs to a study of Graves' ophthalmopathy and Graves' hyperthyroidism (dated by TCRdb to 2016 to 2018). Study-level background: Peripheral blood was collected at initial diagnosis, before any treatment. Following sample collection, hyperthyroidism patients were given methimazole at a starting dose of 30 mg daily, and ophthalmopathy patients were given high-dose intravenous methylprednisolone. The independent validation cohort included 18 to 20 hyperthyroidism patients plus 17 patients who later progressed from hyperthyroidism to ophthalmopathy. The roughly 94 discovery patients were randomly split 7:3 into training and test sets. TCR beta repertoire signatures were used to distinguish Graves' ophthalmopathy from Graves' hyperthyroidism and to predict progression to ophthalmopathy. In total, 135 blood samples were TCR-sequenced: around 42 ophthalmopathy, 80 or so hyperthyroidism and 17 hyperthyroidism-to-ophthalmopathy patients. In roughly 6 hyperthyroidism patients, T-cell repertoires of thyroid tissue and blood were compared. To explore V-J signatures that separate ophthalmopathy from hyperthyroidism, a discovery set of about 96 patients was enrolled, consisting of roughly 45 with ophthalmopathy and around 60 with stable hyperthyroidism.

CDR1 LGHDT and CDR2 YNNKEL were looked up in the germline V gene (reference sequence). The CDR3 runs 16 amino acids, cysteine and phenylalanine included. Only the CDR3 DNA is retained, 48 bases long and in frame from the first base. The trim is 3 bases for V and 0 bases for J, with a gap of 14 bases between the germline ends. The ophthalmopathy patients had moderately to severely active disease, with a Clinical Activity Score of 3 or higher, a NOSPECS grade of 4 or higher, and a disease duration of less than 3 months. Patients with other autoimmune diseases, uncontrolled infections, pregnancy or lactation were excluded. Diagnosis relied on clinical symptoms, serum thyroxine, TRAb, thyroid ultrasound and orbital computed tomography. Using Ficoll-Paque density gradient centrifugation, PBMCs were isolated from less than 11 ml of fresh peripheral blood. Trizol reagent was used to extract the total RNA, and its quality was then checked on an Agilent 2100 Bioanalyzer.

TCR beta CDR3 regions were amplified from RNA transcripts for repertoire sequencing. The first round of RT-PCR was done with HTBI primers and the Qiagen OneStep RT-PCR kit, and was followed by a second round of multiplex PCR, then size selection and purification. Sequencing of the libraries was carried out on an Illumina HiSeq2000 in paired-end mode with 100 bp reads. As for how the authors treated the data: Reads were processed with SOAPnuke, discarding reads with adapters, uncalled bases, mean Phred below 15, or no exact constant-primer or identifier match. COPE v1.2.5 was used to merge high-quality paired reads. Each unique nucleotide sequence was defined as a clonotype, and clonotypes were aligned to IMGT TRB V, D and J references with MiTCR v1.1. The analysis was limited to V-J combinations with a frequency above 0.0001, which together covered 99.2% of the repertoires. For each V-J combination, a TCR clonal expansion and chaos score was defined as F50 clonal expansion divided by the chaos observed in the TCRdist matrix. Welch's t-statistics and random forest were used to reduce the features to roughly 14 V-J combinations, which were then used as input to a naive Bayes classifier. The Morisita-Horn index was used to measure how similar the thyroid and blood repertoires were. TCRdb ran its own pipeline on the public reads, namely fastp trimming at Q25 and MiXCR clone calling, and kept in-frame beta chains. When rows share a CDR3 protein, they turn into one entry using the most common DNA and genes. What appears here as the V and J calls and clone size reflects TCRdb's work, not the paper's. The sample table holds approximately 500,000 distinct CDR3 sequences, of which approximately 14% were seen once. Clones ranked in the top ten supply 8% to 10% of the sample.

Overall results and qualifications from the work: In cross-validation, the 13-signature model distinguished ophthalmopathy from stable hyperthyroidism with less than 90% sensitivity and about 81% specificity, while in the test set the corresponding values were about 80% and 75%. In validation, the model predicted ophthalmopathy progression with about 71% sensitivity and roughly 72% specificity; 12 predicted patients were CT-confirmed with GO in a median of about 6.1 months. No statistical method was used to set the sample size in advance, and the investigators knew which group each participant was assigned to. Among expanded thyroid clonotypes with frequency above 0.001, most also showed up in blood, which suggests that blood repertoires may reflect the thyroid immune response.

The chain uses TRBV3-1 and TRBJ1-1; a weak D assignment points to TRBD1 (5 bases agree). The origin of this receptor is a woman aged 25-40 years with Graves' ophthalmopathy. Donor details come from another sample of the same person, matched by shared clones. The specimen sequenced was blood. The CDR3 protein is CASSHSRALVNTEAFF. The sequenced DNA: TGTGCCAGCAGCCATAGCAGGGCCTTGGTGAACACTGAAGCTTTCTTT. This CDR3, with the reference TRBV3-1 and TRBJ1-1 proteins standing in past its ends, gives the full variable domain DTAVSQTPKYLVTQMGNDKSIKCEQNLGHDTMYWYKQDSKKFLKIMFSYNNKELIINETVPNRFSPKSPDKAHLNLHINSLELGDSAVYFCASSHSRALVNTEAFFGQGTRLTVV.